These T cell receptor beta chains were read from a single sample in a study of cytomegalovirus exposure and HLA in healthy donors. Some clones are missing from TCRdb's copy, which holds only in-frame ones; the method was immunoSEQ multiplex PCR. The sample carries around 180,000 clones, around 77% recorded once. The sample was PBMCs. These receptors originate from a man in his sixties in good health and CMV-seronegative. Both conserved end residues are part of each CDR3. The D gene is left open where the match is weak. The size of a clone is reported for some rows only, either as once, few or many, or as a class for expanded clones.

>TRBV2|NA|TRBD1|TRBJ1-1
CASRDRVNTEAFF
TGTGCCAGCAGGGACAGGGTGAACACTGAAGCTTTCTTT
>TRBV4-2|once|TRBD1|TRBJ1-2
CASSPNPGTGGGYPF
TGTGCCAGCAGCCCGAATCCCGGGACAGGGGGCGGCTACCCCTTC
>TRBV9|once|TRBD2|TRBJ2-2
CASSVLGGVGNTGELFF
TGTGCCAGCAGCGTTTTGGGGGGGGTGGGGAACACCGGGGAGCTGTTTTTT
>TRBV6-5|NA|TRBD2|TRBJ2-7
CASSYGLAAISYEQYF
TGTGCCAGCAGTTACGGACTAGCGGCAATCTCCTACGAGCAGTACTTC
>TRBV2|NA|NA|TRBJ1-4
CASSEIPGPNEKLFF
TGTGCCAGCAGTGAAATCCCAGGCCCAAATGAAAAACTGTTTTTT
>TRBV5-6|NA|TRBD1|TRBJ1-4
CASSFLVTGGGEKLFF
TGTGCCAGCAGCTTCTTAGTCACAGGGGGCGGTGAAAAACTGTTTTTT
>TRBV5-1|NA|TRBD1|TRBJ1-1
CASSPPRQGMNTEAFF
TGCGCTAGCAGCCCCCCGAGACAGGGGATGAACACTGAAGCTTTCTTT
>TRBV19|NA|NA|TRBJ1-5
CASSIGRQGDQPQHF
TGTGCCAGTAGTATAGGTCGGCAGGGTGACCAGCCCCAGCATTTT
>TRBV10-2|NA|TRBD1|TRBJ1-6
CASSYNRGERSPLHF
TGCGCCAGCAGTTATAACAGGGGGGAACGATCACCCCTCCACTTT
>TRBV18|NA|TRBD1|TRBJ1-4
CASSPSHPGTGEKLFF
TGTGCCAGCTCACCAAGTCACCCCGGGACAGGCGAAAAACTGTTTTTT
>TRBV27|NA|TRBD1|TRBJ1-1
CASRRDRDTEAFF
TGTGCCAGCAGACGGGACAGGGACACTGAAGCTTTCTTT
>TRBV28|NA|TRBD2|TRBJ2-4
CASSSPGLAGGRHIQYF
TGTGCCAGCAGTTCTCCGGGACTAGCGGGAGGGAGGCACATTCAGTACTTC
>TRBV6-4|NA|NA|TRBJ2-1
CASSEWGQLSSYNEQFF
TGTGCCAGCAGTGAATGGGGCCAACTTAGCTCCTACAATGAGCAGTTCTTC
>TRBV15|NA|TRBD2|TRBJ2-7
CATFSGAGALGEQYF
TGTGCCACCTTCTCGGGAGCGGGAGCGCTCGGAGAGCAGTACTTC
>TRBV7-9|NA|NA|TRBJ1-6
CASSPLGTRNSPLHF
TGTGCCAGCAGCCCCCTCGGGACAAGGAATTCACCCCTCCACTTT
>TRBV5-4|NA|TRBD2|TRBJ2-2
CASSLRLAGITGELFF
TGTGCCAGCAGCTTACGTCTAGCGGGAATCACCGGGGAGCTGTTTTTT
>TRBV6-1|few|NA|TRBJ2-2
CATAETPVPGELFF
TGTGCCACCGCGGAGACCCCGGTCCCCGGGGAGCTGTTTTTT
>TRBV2|NA|TRBD1|TRBJ2-7
CASSWSTGGLGEQYF
TGTGCCAGCAGTTGGTCGACAGGGGGGTTGGGCGAGCAGTACTTC
>TRBV6-1|few|NA|TRBJ1-1
CASSEDWGLTEAFF
TGTGCCAGCAGTGAAGACTGGGGGCTCACTGAAGCTTTCTTT
>TRBV28|NA|NA|TRBJ1-3
CASSLWQVDRNTIYF
TGTGCCAGCAGTTTGTGGCAGGTGGACAGAAACACCATATATTTT
>TRBV28|NA|NA|TRBJ1-2
CASSGRTAVNYGYTF
TGTGCCAGCAGTGGCAGAACAGCGGTTAACTATGGCTACACCTTC
>TRBV7-9|NA|NA|TRBJ2-3
CASSREERAQYF
TGTGCCAGCAGCCGAGAGGAGAGGGCGCAGTATTTT